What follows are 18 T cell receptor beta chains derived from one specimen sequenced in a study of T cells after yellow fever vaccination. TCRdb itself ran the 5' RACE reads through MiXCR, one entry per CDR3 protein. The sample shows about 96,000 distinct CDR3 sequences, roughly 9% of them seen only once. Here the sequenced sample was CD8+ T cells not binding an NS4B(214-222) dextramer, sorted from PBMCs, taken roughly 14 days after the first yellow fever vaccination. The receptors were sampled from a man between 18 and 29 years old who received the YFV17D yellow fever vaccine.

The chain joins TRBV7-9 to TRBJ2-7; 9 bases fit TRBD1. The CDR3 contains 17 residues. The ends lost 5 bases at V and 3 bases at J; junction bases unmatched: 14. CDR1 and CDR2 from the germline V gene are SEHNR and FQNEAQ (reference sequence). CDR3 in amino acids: CASSISGTGYLHYEQYF. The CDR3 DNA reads TGTGCCAGCAGCATCTCCGGGACAGGGTACCTCCACTACGAGCAGTACTTC.

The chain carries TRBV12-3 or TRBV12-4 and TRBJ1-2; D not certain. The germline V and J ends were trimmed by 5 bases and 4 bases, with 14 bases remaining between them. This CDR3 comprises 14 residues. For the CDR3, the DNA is TGTGCCAGCAGTCCGGCCTCGGCGAGCTATGGCTACACCTTC. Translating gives CASSPASASYGYTF.

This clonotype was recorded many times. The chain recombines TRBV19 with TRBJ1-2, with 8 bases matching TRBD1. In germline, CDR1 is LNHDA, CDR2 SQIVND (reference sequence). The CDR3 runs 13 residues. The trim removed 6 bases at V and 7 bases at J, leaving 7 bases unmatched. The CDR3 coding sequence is TGTGCCAGTAGCCCCTCAGGGGGCAGTGGCTACACCTTC. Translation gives CASSPSGGSGYTF.

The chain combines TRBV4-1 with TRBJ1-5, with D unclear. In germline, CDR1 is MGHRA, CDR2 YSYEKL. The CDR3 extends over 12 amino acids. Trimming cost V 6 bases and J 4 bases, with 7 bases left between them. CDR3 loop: CASRPGNQPQHF. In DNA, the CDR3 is TGCGCCAGCAGGCCGGGGAATCAGCCCCAGCATTTT.

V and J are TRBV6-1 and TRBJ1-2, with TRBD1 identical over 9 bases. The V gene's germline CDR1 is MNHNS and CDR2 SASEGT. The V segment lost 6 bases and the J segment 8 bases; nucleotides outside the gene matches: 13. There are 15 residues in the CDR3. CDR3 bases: TGTGCCAGCAGCCTTTTGTCCCGGGACAGGGACGGCTACACCTTC. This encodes CASSLLSRDRDGYTF.

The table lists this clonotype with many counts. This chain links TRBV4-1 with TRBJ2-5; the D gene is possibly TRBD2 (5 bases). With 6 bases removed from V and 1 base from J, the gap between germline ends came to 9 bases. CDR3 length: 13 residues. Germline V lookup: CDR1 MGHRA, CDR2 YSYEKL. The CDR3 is CASSQRLQETQYF. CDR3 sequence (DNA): TGCGCCAGCAGTCAGCGGCTCCAAGAGACCCAGTACTTC.

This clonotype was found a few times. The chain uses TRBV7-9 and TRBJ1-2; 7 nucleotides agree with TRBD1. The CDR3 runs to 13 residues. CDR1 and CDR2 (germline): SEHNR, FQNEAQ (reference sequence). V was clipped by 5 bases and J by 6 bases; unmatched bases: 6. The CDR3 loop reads CASSLGQVHGYTF. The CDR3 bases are TGTGCCAGCAGCCTCGGACAGGTGCATGGCTACACCTTC.

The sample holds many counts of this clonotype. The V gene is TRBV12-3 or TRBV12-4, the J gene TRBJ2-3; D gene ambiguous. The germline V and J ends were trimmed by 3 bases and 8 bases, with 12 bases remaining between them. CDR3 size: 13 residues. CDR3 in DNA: TGTGCCAGCAGTTTGATTGGTATTGCTACGCAGTATTTT. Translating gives CASSLIGIATQYF.

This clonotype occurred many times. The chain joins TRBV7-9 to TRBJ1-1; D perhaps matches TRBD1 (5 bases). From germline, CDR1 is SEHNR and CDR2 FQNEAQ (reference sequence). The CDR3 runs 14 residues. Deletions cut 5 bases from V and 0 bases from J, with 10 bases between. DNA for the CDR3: TGTGCCAGCAGCCCGGGACCAATGAACACTGAAGCTTTCTTT. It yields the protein CASSPGPMNTEAFF.

The CDR3 sequence: CASSDRGGGGGQPQHF. CDR3 nucleotide sequence: TGTGCCAGCAGTGACCGCGGGGGGGGGGGCGGTCAGCCCCAGCATTTT. V gene TRBV12-3 or TRBV12-4 combines with J gene TRBJ1-5, with D possibly being TRBD1 (6 bases). CDR3 length: 16 amino acids. V lost 5 bases and J lost 6, with 20 bases in between.

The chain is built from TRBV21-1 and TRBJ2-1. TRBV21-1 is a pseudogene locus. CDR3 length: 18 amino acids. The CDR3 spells CASSRRHADRGSYNEQFF. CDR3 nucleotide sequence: TGTGCCAGCAGCAGGCGGCACGCCGACAGGGGATCCTACAATGAGCAGTTCTTC.

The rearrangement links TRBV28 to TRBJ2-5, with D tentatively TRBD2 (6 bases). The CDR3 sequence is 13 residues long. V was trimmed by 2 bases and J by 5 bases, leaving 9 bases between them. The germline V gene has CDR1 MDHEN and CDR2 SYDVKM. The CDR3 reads CASSLVGRETQYF. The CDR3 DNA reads TGTGCCAGCAGTTTAGTAGGGAGGGAGACCCAGTACTTC. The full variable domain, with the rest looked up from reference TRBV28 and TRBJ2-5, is DVKVTQSSRYLVKRTGEKVFLECVQDMDHENMFWYRQDPGLGLRLIYFSYDVKMKEKGDIPEGYSVSREKKERFSLILESASTNQTSMYLCASSLVGRETQYFGPGTRLLVL.

The CDR3 bases are TGCGCCAGCAGCTTGGGGCAGGAGAACACTGAAGCTTTCTTT. Protein: CASSLGQENTEAFF. The chain employs TRBV5-1 and TRBJ1-1; no clear D gene. Germline CDR1 reads SGHRS; CDR2 reads YFSETQ. Deletions cut 0 bases from V and 1 base from J, with 7 bases between. The CDR3 runs to 14 residues.

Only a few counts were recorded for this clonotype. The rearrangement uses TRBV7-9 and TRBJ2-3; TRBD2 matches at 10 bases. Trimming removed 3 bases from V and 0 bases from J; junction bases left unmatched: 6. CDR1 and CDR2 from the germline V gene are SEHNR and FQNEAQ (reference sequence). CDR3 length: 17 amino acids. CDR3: CASSFRRAGGSTDTQYF. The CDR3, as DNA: TGTGCCAGCAGCTTCAGGAGAGCGGGGGGGAGCACAGATACGCAGTATTTT.

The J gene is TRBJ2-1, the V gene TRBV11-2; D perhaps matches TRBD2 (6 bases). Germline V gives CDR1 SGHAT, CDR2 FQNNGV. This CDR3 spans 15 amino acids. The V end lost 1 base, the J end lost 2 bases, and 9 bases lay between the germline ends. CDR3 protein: CASSLAGSPYNEQFF. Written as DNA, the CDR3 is TGTGCCAGCAGCTTAGCCGGGAGCCCCTACAATGAGCAGTTCTTC.

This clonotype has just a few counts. The CDR3 spells CASRDRDYRSETQYF. The CDR3 DNA follows: TGCGCCAGCAGAGACCGGGACTATCGCTCAGAGACCCAGTACTTC. The V call is TRBV10-2, the J call TRBJ2-5, with 7 positions matching TRBD2. The CDR3 has 15 amino acids. Germline-derived CDR1 and CDR2 are WSHSY and SAAADI. The V and J ends lost 6 bases and 4 bases, in that order; junction bases with no gene match: 11.

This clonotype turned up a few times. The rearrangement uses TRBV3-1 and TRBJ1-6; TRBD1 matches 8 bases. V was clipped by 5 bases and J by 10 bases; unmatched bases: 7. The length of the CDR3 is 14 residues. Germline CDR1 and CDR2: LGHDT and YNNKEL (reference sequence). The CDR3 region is CASSSGTGRSPLHF. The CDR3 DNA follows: TGTGCCAGCAGCTCTGGGACAGGAAGATCACCCCTCCACTTT.

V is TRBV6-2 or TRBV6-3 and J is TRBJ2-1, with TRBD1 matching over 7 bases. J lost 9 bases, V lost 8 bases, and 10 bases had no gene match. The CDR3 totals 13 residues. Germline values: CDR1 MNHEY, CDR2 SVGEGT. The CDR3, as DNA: TGTGCCAGCCTGGCAGGGGGTCCGGCTGAGCAGTTCTTC. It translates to CASLAGGPAEQFF.